This T cell receptor (beta chain) was sequenced for a study of T-cell memory formation after mild COVID-19. In the study overall: Across donors, TCR clusters were largely donor specific.

V was pared by 3 bases and J by 10 bases, with 16 bases between. The CDR3 is 13 amino acids. Germline CDR1 is SGHRS and CDR2 is YFSETQ. TCRdb passed the 5' RACE reads through MiXCR, listing each CDR3 protein once. The table records 450,000 or so distinct CDR3 sequences, about 19% of them present only once. Whole-study findings and limits: Shrinking CD4+ clones resided mostly in CM and EM, and CD8+ ones in EMRA. The SARS-CoV-2 specificity of second-wave clones reaching peak at day 37 remained unverified.

A remark on this clonotype: No antigen is known for it.

The TCR originated in an adult woman who had mild COVID-19 (a few samples of this study predate the infection). Cell type and time point are not known. This chain links TRBV5-1 with TRBJ1-2; D is unresolved. The specimen sequenced was PBMCs or a T cell subset sorted from them (not recorded which). For the CDR3, the DNA is TGCGCCAGCAGCTCGCCCCCCTTGATTGACTACACCTTC. Its protein product is CASSSPPLIDYTF.